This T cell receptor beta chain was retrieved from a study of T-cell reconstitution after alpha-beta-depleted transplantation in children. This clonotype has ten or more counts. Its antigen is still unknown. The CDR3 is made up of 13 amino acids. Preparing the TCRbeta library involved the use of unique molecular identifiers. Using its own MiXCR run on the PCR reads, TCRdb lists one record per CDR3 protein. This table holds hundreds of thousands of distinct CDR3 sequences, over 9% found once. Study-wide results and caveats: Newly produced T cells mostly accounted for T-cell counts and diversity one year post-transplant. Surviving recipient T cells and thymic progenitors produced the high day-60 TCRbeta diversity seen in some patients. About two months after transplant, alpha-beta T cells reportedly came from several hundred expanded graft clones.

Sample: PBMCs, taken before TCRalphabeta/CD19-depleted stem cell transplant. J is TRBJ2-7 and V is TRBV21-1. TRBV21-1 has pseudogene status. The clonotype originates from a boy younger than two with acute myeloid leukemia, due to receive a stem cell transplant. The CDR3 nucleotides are TGTGCCAGCAGCAAAGGGCCCTACTACGAGCAGTACTTC. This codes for CASSKGPYYEQYF.